This TCR beta chain was retrieved from a study of CD8+ T cells in alopecia areata (dated by TCRdb to 2017 to 2018). Broadly, across the study: Skin from C3H/HeJ donors with spontaneous alopecia (roughly 6-13 months old) was grafted onto female C3H/HeJ recipients aged about 6-11 weeks. immunoSEQ multiplex PCR using 35 Vbeta forward primers and 13 Jbeta reverse primers was used to amplify TCRbeta CDR3 regions. Scalp clonality was compared among normal scalp (n=4), patchy alopecia areata scalp (n=8), and alopecia totalis/universalis scalp (n=8). Human TCRbeta sequencing covered scalp tissue and sorted CD4+ and CD8+ peripheral blood T cells from patchy and totalis/universalis alopecia areata patients and healthy controls. RNA was extracted with the PAXgene miRNA kit for fixed scalp, the miRNeasy kit for PBMCs, and the RNeasy kit for mouse skin. In both human patients and the C3H/HeJ mouse model, the study applied high-throughput TCRbeta sequencing to look at T cell clonal expansion in alopecia areata.

What the authors observed across the whole study: Higher clonality and more expanded CD8+ clones were observed in lesional scalp than in normal scalp, particularly in alopecia totalis/universalis, a finding suggestive of antigenic drive. Compared with mice, TCR sequences shared between patients were less clear, possibly partly because of HLA diversity across the patient population. Scalp TCR repertoire analysis is complicated because resident alphabeta T cells in normal human skin are also sequenced, whereas mouse skin is dominated by gammadelta T cells.

Via the germline V gene, CDR1 is NNHDY and CDR2 SYVADS. The CDR3 runs 15 amino acids, cysteine and phenylalanine included. Shown are 33 bases from within the CDR3, in frame from base 1. The V end loses 2 bases and the J end loses 1 base, and a stretch of 9 bases separates them. Library method: the immunoSEQ multiplex PCR assay. To provide template for TCR sequencing, every sample had RNA extracted and reverse transcribed into cDNA. First-strand cDNA was synthesized using SuperScript III with a 2:1 mix of oligo-dT and random hexamers. Amplification bias was assessed with a synthetic immune receptor repertoire, and residual bias was removed computationally. Sequencing of the libraries was done on Illumina HiSeq with 60 bp reads that cover the CDR3, reading from J toward V. Processing in the source paper ran as follows. Raw reads were preprocessed to remove errors, and CDR3 was defined according to IMGT conventions as the region from the conserved cysteine to phenylalanine. Clonality was calculated as 1 minus Shannon entropy normalized by log2 of the number of productive unique TCRs. CD4 or CD8 identity of scalp clones was inferred by cross-referencing scalp TCRbeta sequences with sorted blood CD4 and CD8 repertoires. TCRdb obtained this table from immuneACCESS and retained in-frame rearrangements with V and J assigned. These tables miss some clones; where compared with another copy, unresolved V genes account for less than half of the shortfall, and the remainder is unexplained. D and trimming come from the DNA, and the V and J calls and clone size come from that table. This sample has about 110,000 clones, none of them a singleton. The ten largest clones capture around 20% of the sample.

On this clone: Its antigen target is currently unknown. For this receptor, the gene names and germline sequences are taken from the mouse. With the read ending 4 residues before the CDR3 end, the germline J gene is used to fill in that end. Other nucleotide sequences in the sample specify the same CDR3.

This sequence uses TRBV13-3 and TRBJ2-2; TRBD2 is a weak D gene call, 6 bases matching. This clonotype was sampled from a C3H/HeJ mouse with alopecia areata. These mice carry the MHC haplotype H2-k. Specimen: lesional skin. The CDR3 reads CASSEGGGNTGQLYF. Incomplete CDR3 DNA: TGTGCCAGCAGTGAGGGGGGAGGAAACACCGGG.